The 30 T cell receptor beta chains reported below all come from one sample, sequenced in a study of OX40 agonist ivuxolimab in advanced cancers. The method was immunoSEQ multiplex PCR; TCRdb's version includes in-frame clones alone and lacks a portion of them. This table has some 30,000 clones, 65% to 75% appearing once. Sequencing was performed on CD4+ or CD8+ T cells sorted from blood, taken in a trial of the OX40 agonist ivuxolimab. The receptor set was obtained from an adult with an advanced solid tumor such as melanoma, head and neck, liver or kidney cancer.

The CDR3 sequence is CSVDGSDNEQFF. CDR3 DNA: TGCAGCGTTGATGGTTCGGACAATGAGCAGTTCTTC. This chain links TRBV29-1 with TRBJ2-1; D uncertain. Germline-derived CDR1 and CDR2 are SQVTM and ANQGSEA. Trimming shortened V by 3 bases and J by 5 bases, and 8 bases separated the two germline ends. This CDR3 spans 12 amino acids.

The sample holds one count of this clone. V is TRBV9 and J is TRBJ2-3; D gene uncertain. This CDR3 is 13 amino acids long. Trimming removed 4 bases at V and 1 base at J, with 7 bases between. Germline V gene data show CDR1 as SGDLS and CDR2 as YYNGEE. The CDR3 loop reads CASSYSGTDTQYF. CDR3 sequence (DNA): TGTGCCAGCAGCTACAGCGGCACAGATACGCAGTATTTT.

The chain recombines TRBV30 with TRBJ2-2; tentatively, D is TRBD1 or TRBD2 (5 bases each). Germline assignment: CDR1 GTSNPN and CDR2 SVGIG (reference sequence). Between the trimmed V and J ends, which lost 4 bases and 2 bases, there was a span of 14 bases. The length of the CDR3 is 15 residues. CDR3 amino acids: CAWKSPGQNTGELFF. For the CDR3, the DNA is TGTGCCTGGAAGTCCCCGGGGCAAAACACCGGGGAGCTGTTTTTT.

This clone was observed a handful of times. J is TRBJ1-2 and V is TRBV7-9; 9 nucleotides match TRBD1. From germline, CDR1 is SEHNR and CDR2 FQNEAQ (reference sequence). J gave up 2 bases and V 0 bases, and 7 bases lay outside the gene matches. The CDR3 is made up of 17 amino acids. The chain's CDR3 is CASSLAGQGHGNYGYTF. DNA of the CDR3: TGTGCCAGCAGCTTAGCGGGACAGGGTCACGGGAACTATGGCTACACCTTC.

The chain joins TRBV7-9 to TRBJ1-3, with a possible D match to TRBD1 (5 bases). This CDR3 comprises 15 residues. The V gene's germline CDR1 is SEHNR and CDR2 FQNEAQ (reference sequence). The V and J ends lost 4 bases and 0 bases respectively, with 10 bases between them. The CDR3 nucleotides are TGTGCCAGCAGCTCCCCAGGACACTCTGGAAACACCATATATTTT. Protein: CASSSPGHSGNTIYF.

This clone was counted once. The chain has TRBV11-2 and TRBJ1-5; D possibly corresponds to TRBD1 (6 bases). Trimming took 5 bases from V and 7 from J, leaving 15 bases between them. The CDR3 length is 14 residues. Germline V CDR1 and CDR2: SGHAT, FQNNGV. CDR3 sequence (DNA): TGTGCCAGCAGCGCCGGGAGGGGGGACCAGCCCCAGCATTTT. It yields the protein CASSAGRGDQPQHF.

This clone was picked up a small number of times. The chain uses TRBV5-1 and TRBJ2-3, with TRBD2 matching over 8 bases. The V gene's germline CDR1 is SGHRS and CDR2 YFSETQ. The CDR3 runs 15 residues. Trimming at V came to 4 bases and at J to 2 bases, leaving 6 bases not matched to a gene. CDR3 sequence reads: CASSASGGYTDTQYF. The CDR3, as DNA: TGCGCCAGCAGCGCGAGCGGGGGTTACACAGATACGCAGTATTTT.

The chain is built from TRBV28 and TRBJ2-1; TRBD2 agrees at 10 bases. V trimming: 5 bases; J trimming: 15 bases; junction bases outside the gene matches: 19. CDR1 MDHEN and CDR2 SYDVKM come from the germline V gene. This CDR3 contains 16 residues. CDR3 loop: CASSAHLQRGGLIRFF. In DNA form, the CDR3 reads TGTGCCAGCAGTGCCCACCTCCAGCGGGGGGGCCTAATTCGGTTCTTC.

The V gene is TRBV7-2, the J gene TRBJ2-2, with TRBD2 matching 12 bases. After removal of 7 bases from V and 4 bases from J, the junction contained 4 bases not matched to a gene. Germline loops: CDR1 SGHTA, CDR2 FQGNSA. This CDR3 has 15 amino acids. The CDR3 reads CASKLAGGPTGELFF. Here the CDR3 DNA reads TGTGCCAGCAAGCTAGCGGGGGGGCCCACCGGGGAGCTGTTTTTT.

V usage is TRBV9 and J usage is TRBJ2-3, with 13 bases identical to TRBD2. Germline trimming cut 4 bases from V and 0 bases from J; bases unmatched to any gene: 11. The CDR3 spans 19 residues. CDR1 and CDR2 from the germline V gene are SGDLS and YYNGEE. The DNA of the CDR3 is TGTGCCAGCAGCTTCCGGACTAGCGGGAGTCGAACTAGCACAGATACGCAGTATTTT. This translates into CASSFRTSGSRTSTDTQYF.

The V and J genes are TRBV6-5 and TRBJ2-1; D is ambiguous. Trimming cost V 1 base and J 6 bases, with 13 bases left between them. The CDR3 totals 15 residues. Germline V gene data show CDR1 as MNHEY and CDR2 as SVGAGI. The CDR3, as DNA: TGTGCCAGCAGTTACTTGCGGCCTAATACCAATGAGCAGTTCTTC. This sequence encodes CASSYLRPNTNEQFF.

The rearrangement joins TRBV27 to TRBJ2-1; tentative D call: TRBD2 (6 bases). CDR1 is MNHEY and CDR2 is SMNVEV in the germline V gene (reference sequence). This CDR3 is built from 14 residues. The ends were cut back, 2 bases at V and 7 bases at J, with 12 bases in the middle. The CDR3, as DNA: TGTGCCAGCAGTTTAGCGGGGACTGGGAATGAGCAGTTCTTC. This translates into CASSLAGTGNEQFF.

V is TRBV5-8 and J is TRBJ1-4; D remains ambiguous. The V end was cut by 2 bases, the J end by 8 bases, with 13 bases between. CDR3 length: 14 amino acids. Germline V gene sequence: CDR1 SGHTS, CDR2 YDEGEE. The CDR3 reads CASSLGHKDEKLFF. Here the CDR3 DNA reads TGTGCCAGCAGCTTAGGTCATAAAGACGAAAAACTGTTTTTT. Full variable domain (remainder filled in from reference TRBV5-8 and TRBJ1-4): EAGVTQSPTHLIKTRGQQATLRCSPISGHTSVYWYQQALGLGLQFLLWYDEGEERNRGNFPPRFSGRQFPNYSSELNVNALELEDSALYLCASSLGHKDEKLFFGSGTQLSVL.

This clone has more than one count but fewer than ten. V usage is TRBV5-1 and J usage is TRBJ2-7; 7 positions match TRBD1. CDR1 and CDR2 (germline): SGHRS, YFSETQ. CDR3 length equals 14 residues. With 0 bases clipped from V and 3 bases from J, the junction kept 3 bases outside the gene matches. The CDR3 sequence is CASSLAGDSYEQYF. The CDR3 coding sequence is TGCGCCAGCAGCTTGGCAGGGGACAGCTACGAGCAGTACTTC.

V gene TRBV28 combines with J gene TRBJ2-7, with D tentatively TRBD2 (5 bases). CDR3 size: 17 residues. The V and J ends lost 5 bases and 2 bases respectively, with 22 bases between them. CDR1 and CDR2 (germline): MDHEN, SYDVKM. CDR3 in amino acids: CASSPLPSAGIPYEQYF. The CDR3 nucleotides read TGTGCCAGCAGTCCTCTCCCCTCGGCGGGTATCCCCTACGAGCAGTACTTC.

This sequence joins TRBV6-1 and TRBJ2-1; unclear D gene. The V gene lost 7 bases and the J gene lost 5 bases, with 12 bases spanning the gap. This CDR3 comprises 13 residues. The germline gives CDR1 MNHNS, CDR2 SASEGT. The DNA of the CDR3 is TGTGCCAGCAACCATTTGGACCACAATGAGCAGTTCTTC. It translates to CASNHLDHNEQFF.

The rearrangement links TRBV4-2 to TRBJ2-6, with TRBD2 as a possible D gene (5 bases). Germline lookup yields CDR1 LGHNA and CDR2 YNFKEQ. V was shortened by 0 bases and J by 3 bases, with 6 bases between the two germline ends. The CDR3 has 15 amino acids. The CDR3 nucleotides read TGTGCCAGCAGCCAAGAAGCGGATGGGGCCAACGTCCTGACTTTC. This encodes CASSQEADGANVLTF.

This clone occurred a few times. The chain's CDR3 is CASRGTQGYNQPQHF. In nucleotides, the CDR3 is TGTGCCAGCAGGGGGACCCAGGGGTACAATCAGCCCCAGCATTTT. The V call is TRBV2, the J call TRBJ1-5, with D possibly TRBD1 on 6 matching bases. Trimming stripped 6 bases from V and 3 bases from J, with 15 bases between. This CDR3 spans 15 amino acids. Germline-derived CDR1 and CDR2 are SNHLY and FYNNEI.

V usage is TRBV14 and J usage is TRBJ2-1; a weak D match, TRBD1 (6 bases). V shed 5 bases and J shed 8 bases, with 16 bases lying between them. The germline CDR1 and CDR2 sequences are SGHDN and FVKESK. This CDR3 has 14 amino acids. The CDR3 DNA is TGTGCCAGCAGCACAACAGGGTTGATGGATGAGCAGTTCTTC. It is translated as CASSTTGLMDEQFF.

This chain connects TRBV4-1 to TRBJ2-5; 10 nucleotides agree with TRBD2. CDR1 is MGHRA, CDR2 YSYEKL, per germline. The CDR3 sequence is 15 residues long. With 3 bases clipped from V and 7 bases from J, the junction kept 8 bases outside the gene matches. The CDR3 spells CASSQASGTSVTQYF. DNA for the CDR3: TGCGCCAGCAGCCAGGCCTCCGGGACTAGCGTGACCCAGTACTTC.

The chain combines TRBV30 with TRBJ2-7; D is perhaps TRBD1 (6 bases). The CDR3 is 13 amino acids. The ends were cut back, 2 bases at V and 9 bases at J, with 17 bases in the middle. The germline CDR1 and CDR2 sequences are GTSNPN and SVGIG (reference sequence). The chain's CDR3 is CAWSMTGIQGQYV. The CDR3 nucleotides are TGTGCCTGGAGTATGACAGGAATCCAGGGGCAGTACGTC.

This clone has a handful of counts. This chain links TRBV6-5 with TRBJ1-6; D is undetermined. The CDR3 totals 13 residues. Germline assignment: CDR1 MNHEY and CDR2 SVGAGI. Trimming took 5 bases from V and 9 from J, leaving 11 bases between them. The CDR3 DNA is TGTGCCAGCAGTCAACATGACGGTTCACCCCTCCACTTT. This encodes CASSQHDGSPLHF.

Comments on this clone: Compared with germline, one end of the junction differs, possibly owing to a read error. DNA for the CDR3: TGTGCCAGTTCACTCTCGGCGACTAGCGGCACAGATACGCAGTATTTT. Protein sequence: CASSLSATSGTDTQYF. The chain is built from TRBV18 and TRBJ2-3, with 8 bases that match TRBD2. The CDR3 spans 16 residues. Germline loops: CDR1 KGHSH, CDR2 LQKENI. Full variable domain (rest looked up from reference TRBV18 and TRBJ2-3): NAGVMQNPRHLVRRRGQEARLRCSPMKGHSHVYWYRQLPEEGLKFMVYLQKENIIDESGMPKERFSAEFPKEGPSILRIQQVVRGDSAAYFCASSLSATSGTDTQYFGPGTRLTVL.

This clone came up a few times. The chain joins TRBV6-6 to TRBJ1-2; 8 bases align to TRBD1. The J segment lost 0 bases and the V segment lost 8 bases, leaving 8 bases of the junction unmatched. Germline-derived CDR1 and CDR2 are MNHNY and SVGAGI (reference sequence). This CDR3 has 15 residues. The CDR3 is CASVGDRNTNYGYTF. In DNA form, the CDR3 reads TGTGCCAGCGTGGGGGACAGGAACACTAACTATGGCTACACCTTC.

The chain links TRBV29-1 to TRBJ1-4; 9 bases match TRBD1. V was pared by 7 bases and J by 7 bases, with 4 bases of the junction left unmatched. The germline V gene encodes CDR1 SQVTM and CDR2 ANQGSEA. The CDR3 has 12 amino acids. The CDR3 loop reads CSASDRGEKLFF. The CDR3 DNA sequence: TGCAGCGCCTCGGACAGGGGTGAAAAACTGTTTTTT.

This chain joins TRBV19 and TRBJ2-3, with TRBD2 identical over 8 bases. V trimming: 3 bases; J trimming: 3 bases; junction bases outside the gene matches: 5. The CDR3 has 15 amino acids. Germline CDR1 is LNHDA and CDR2 is SQIVND (reference sequence). This CDR3 is CASSIRGGSTDTQYF. The CDR3 DNA sequence: TGTGCCAGTAGTATCCGCGGGGGGAGTACAGATACGCAGTATTTT.

J is TRBJ2-1 and V is TRBV2; maybe TRBD2 (5 bases). The germline V and J ends were trimmed by 6 bases and 2 bases, with 11 bases remaining between them. The germline V gene encodes CDR1 SNHLY and CDR2 FYNNEI. The CDR3 consists of 14 residues. The DNA for the CDR3 is TGTGCCAGCAGCGGCGGGTGGCCCTACAATGAGCAGTTCTTC. Translation gives CASSGGWPYNEQFF. The full variable domain, completed using reference TRBV2 and TRBJ2-1, is EPEVTQTPSHQVTQMGQEVILRCVPISNHLYFYWYRQILGQKVEFLVSFYNNEISEKSEIFDDQFSVERPDGSNFTLKIRSTKLEDSAMYFCASSGGWPYNEQFFGPGTRLTVL.

The V and J genes are TRBV27 and TRBJ1-3, with 12 nucleotides matching TRBD1. V lost 6 bases and J lost 7; bases outside the gene matches: 7. Per the germline V gene, CDR1 is MNHEY and CDR2 is SMNVEV (reference sequence). This CDR3 is built from 15 residues. CDR3 sequence (DNA): TGTGCCAGCAGCTCCGGGACAGGGGGCTGGAACACCATATATTTT. Residues: CASSSGTGGWNTIYF.

The chain couples TRBV5-8 to TRBJ1-1; TRBD1 is a possible D gene (6 bases). Germline V gives CDR1 SGHTS, CDR2 YDEGEE. V lost 4 bases, J lost 6 bases, and 19 bases lay in between. The CDR3 loop spans 15 amino acids. The CDR3 DNA follows: TGTGCCAGCAGCCTAACAGGGACCGGTATGGCTGAAGCTTTCTTT. It codes for CASSLTGTGMAEAFF.

CDR3 sequence (DNA): TGTGCCAGCAGCTTAGCGGGGTATCGGGAGACCCAGTACTTC. It translates to CASSLAGYRETQYF. This chain connects TRBV7-8 to TRBJ2-5; D remains unclear. The CDR3 extends over 14 amino acids. The germline V and J ends were trimmed by 0 bases and 5 bases, with 10 bases remaining between them. Germline loops: CDR1 SGHVS, CDR2 FQNEAQ.